This T cell receptor beta chain was retrieved from a study of T cell responses to AZD1222 COVID-19 vaccine. The study, taken as a whole, reports: There were mostly white British donors and more females than males, and clonal diversity was possibly underestimated. Dominant at 160-218 and 743-854, vaccine-associated CD4 TCRs also spanned spike.

As concerns this clone: Its target is unknown.

This CDR3 has 13 amino acids. The V end lost 4 bases, the J end lost 1 base, and 5 bases lay between the germline ends. Generated by immunoSEQ multiplex PCR, the TCRdb table keeps only in-frame clones and is missing some. Of roughly 200,000 clones listed, 85% to 95% were seen once; the top ten hold 0.95% to 1.3%. The clonotype originates from an adult who received the MenACWY meningococcal vaccine as a control. Sequenced material: peripheral blood, taken 28 days after the second dose of the MenACWY control vaccine. The V and J genes are TRBV12-3 or TRBV12-4 and TRBJ2-4; D is unclear. The CDR3 bases are TGTGCCAGCAGTTCACTTGCCAAAAACATTCAGTACTTC. Translating gives CASSSLAKNIQYF.